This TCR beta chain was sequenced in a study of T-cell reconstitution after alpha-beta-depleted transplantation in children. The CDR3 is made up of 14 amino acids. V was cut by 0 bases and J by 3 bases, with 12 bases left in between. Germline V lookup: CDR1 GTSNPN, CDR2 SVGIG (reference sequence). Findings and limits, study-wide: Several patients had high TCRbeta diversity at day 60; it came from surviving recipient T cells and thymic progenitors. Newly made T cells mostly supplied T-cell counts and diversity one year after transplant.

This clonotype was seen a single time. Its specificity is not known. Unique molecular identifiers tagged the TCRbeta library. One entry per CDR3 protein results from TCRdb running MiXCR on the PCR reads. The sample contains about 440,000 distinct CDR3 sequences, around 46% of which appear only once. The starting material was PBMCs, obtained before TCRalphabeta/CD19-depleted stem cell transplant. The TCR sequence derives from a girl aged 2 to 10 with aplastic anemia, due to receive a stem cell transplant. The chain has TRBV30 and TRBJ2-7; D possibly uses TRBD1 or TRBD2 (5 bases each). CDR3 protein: CAWSVRGEYYEQYF. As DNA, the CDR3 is TGTGCCTGGAGTGTACGAGGGGAATACTACGAGCAGTACTTC.